Following are 9 T cell receptor beta chains from one sample sequenced in a study of control samples from healthy donors and cancer patients. The repertoire was sequenced with immunoSEQ multiplex PCR; TCRdb's copy has only in-frame clones and lacks some. The sample consists of tens of thousands of clones, approximately 80% of them appearing once. The sequenced sample was PBMCs. All receptors come from a woman aged 45-65 years with lung cancer.

V is TRBV15 and J is TRBJ2-7; no reliable D call. This CDR3 is 17 amino acids long. Germline V gene data show CDR1 as LNHNV and CDR2 as YYDKDF (reference sequence). Trimming shortened V by 5 bases and J by 2 bases, and 22 bases separated the two germline ends. This CDR3 reads CATSGSLRPGRTYEQYF. The DNA for the CDR3 is TGTGCCACCAGCGGTAGTCTCAGGCCAGGACGTACCTACGAGCAGTACTTC.

This clone was observed a single time. The V and J genes are TRBV30 and TRBJ1-1; D is ambiguous. Trimming removed 5 bases at V and 2 bases at J, with 15 bases between. Germline V gene sequence: CDR1 GTSNPN, CDR2 SVGIG (reference sequence). The CDR3 covers 14 residues. CDR3 sequence reads: CAWGGRGSNTEAFF. DNA for the CDR3: TGTGCCTGGGGCGGACGGGGATCCAACACTGAAGCTTTCTTT.

The chain recombines TRBV6-2 or TRBV6-3 with TRBJ2-2; 8 nucleotides match TRBD1. There are 14 residues in the CDR3. V gave up 5 bases and J gave up 7 bases; unmatched junction bases: 6. CDR1 and CDR2 from the germline V gene are MNHEY and SVGEGT. The CDR3 is CASSLTGAIGELFF. The CDR3 bases are TGTGCCAGCAGTCTGACAGGGGCGATCGGGGAGCTGTTTTTT.

The chain joins TRBV25-1 to TRBJ1-3; no firm D call. The CDR3 length is 13 residues. CDR1 is MGHDK, CDR2 SYGVNS, per germline. V was trimmed by 5 bases and J by 4 bases, leaving 9 bases between them. As DNA, the CDR3 is TGTGCCAGCAGTACCCCCCACGGAAACACCATATATTTT. Protein: CASSTPHGNTIYF.

The rearrangement links TRBV15 to TRBJ1-5; 8 bases are shared with TRBD1. The CDR3 is 14 amino acids. CDR1 LNHNV and CDR2 YYDKDF come from the germline V gene (reference sequence). V was clipped by 3 bases and J by 7 bases; unmatched bases: 5. The CDR3 here is CATSSDRGWQPQHF. CDR3 DNA sequence: TGTGCCACCAGCAGCGACAGGGGTTGGCAGCCCCAGCATTTT.

V is TRBV7-9 and J is TRBJ1-2, with 7 bases matching TRBD1. Looked up from germline, CDR1 is SEHNR and CDR2 is FQNEAQ (reference sequence). The V gene end was trimmed by 2 bases and the J gene end by 2 bases; junction bases not matched to a gene: 5. CDR3 length: 15 amino acids. The chain's CDR3 is CASSLNRGDNYGYTF. CDR3 nucleotides: TGTGCCAGCAGCTTAAACAGGGGCGACAACTATGGCTACACCTTC.

This rearrangement joins TRBV6-2 or TRBV6-3 to TRBJ1-1; no clear D. Between the trimmed V and J ends, which lost 6 bases and 4 bases, there was a span of 12 bases. Per germline, CDR1 MNHEY and CDR2 SVGEGT. The CDR3 is made up of 13 amino acids. CDR3 residues: CASSGPLGTEAFF. CDR3 nucleotides: TGTGCCAGCAGCGGGCCACTGGGCACTGAAGCTTTCTTT.

The rearrangement joins TRBV10-3 to TRBJ1-2; D gene unclear. The germline CDR1 and CDR2 sequences are ENHRY and SYGVKD. V lost 0 bases and J lost 8, with 7 bases in between. This CDR3 is 12 amino acids long. CDR3 coding DNA: TGTGCCATCAGTGAGTCGATGATGGGCTACACCTTC. Its translation: CAISESMMGYTF.

This clone was seen once. The rearrangement uses TRBV5-4 and TRBJ1-3; TRBD1 matches at 8 bases. Trimming removed 0 bases from V and 0 bases from J; junction bases left unmatched: 5. Germline lookup yields CDR1 SGHNT and CDR2 YYREEE (reference sequence). The CDR3 totals 17 residues. CDR3 loop: CASSLAQGANSGNTIYF. Here the CDR3 DNA reads TGTGCCAGCAGCTTGGCCCAGGGGGCTAACTCTGGAAACACCATATATTTT.